The sequence of this T cell receptor (beta chain) was determined in a study of blood T cell repertoires in COVID-19 (dated by TCRdb to the early 2020s). At the level of the whole study: Collaborator samples came from the United States, Italy and Spain and covered acute and convalescent phases of COVID-19. The prospective study material was composed of cDNA or gDNA derived from T cells, B-cell-depleted T cells, or PBMCs. The dataset comprised deeply sampled blood TCRbeta repertoires from subjects exposed to, actively infected with, or recovered from COVID-19. The repertoires were made available in a free public database intended to serve as a resource for research on the immune response to SARS-CoV-2. The samples were drawn from the first 160 participants of the ongoing ImmuneRACE study and from 1,254 subjects provided by 6 global collaborators. Nearly every sample came with metadata listing a de-identified subject ID, COVID-19 status, age in years and sex. HLA class I and class II types, where available, came from metadata supplied by the sample provider rather than from assay-based typing.

TCRbeta CDR3 regions were amplified from genomic DNA using the immunoSEQ Assay, a bias-controlled multiplex PCR. The authors' analysis ran thus. The number of nucleated cells in each sample was estimated from the amplification of reference gene primers within the assay. To quantify the absolute abundance of each unique TCRbeta CDR3 rearrangement, sequence reads were collapsed and filtered. For each sample, productive Simpson clonality was calculated as the square root of Simpson's diversity index across productive rearrangements. This is the immuneACCESS table as TCRdb keeps it, with only in-frame sequences that have V and J called. A part of the clones is gone; compared with another copy, unresolved V genes explain less than half, and the rest is unexplained. V and J calls and clone size follow that table, whereas D and trimming were derived from the DNA. For this sample there are 450,000 or so clones; roughly 89% appear just once. The ten biggest clones cover roughly 0.92% of the sample.

Trimming removed 2 bases from V and 5 bases from J; the gene matches leave 11 bases unexplained. The CDR3 runs 17 residues from the cysteine to the phenylalanine. Of the read, only the CDR3 DNA is kept; its 51 bases are in frame from base 1. CDR1 and CDR2 (SGHAT, FQNNGV) derive from the germline V gene. At one collaborating source in Seattle, patients were enrolled during active infection and were followed longitudinally through the course of disease. Whole blood was collected in K2EDTA tubes by collaborating institutions according to the institutions' own protocols. For TCRbeta analysis, collaborators shipped samples as frozen whole blood, isolated PBMCs, or DNA extracted from either of those sample types. What the authors observed across the whole study: The quantity of clinical and demographic metadata differed by source and by participant and was supplied without curation.

Comment on this clone: This clone's antigen is unknown. Qualities for individual bases were not recorded, and no much larger clone is one base off.

In this chain, TRBV11-2 is recombined with TRBJ2-3, and 9 bases in between align with TRBD2. This TCR derives from a man aged 18-30 years with COVID-19, enrolled during active disease. Sequencing was done on a sample of peripheral blood. The CDR3 reads CASSLLVSASGVDTQYF. The DNA sequence follows: TGTGCCAGCAGCTTATTAGTTTCGGCTAGCGGGGTAGATACGCAGTATTTT.